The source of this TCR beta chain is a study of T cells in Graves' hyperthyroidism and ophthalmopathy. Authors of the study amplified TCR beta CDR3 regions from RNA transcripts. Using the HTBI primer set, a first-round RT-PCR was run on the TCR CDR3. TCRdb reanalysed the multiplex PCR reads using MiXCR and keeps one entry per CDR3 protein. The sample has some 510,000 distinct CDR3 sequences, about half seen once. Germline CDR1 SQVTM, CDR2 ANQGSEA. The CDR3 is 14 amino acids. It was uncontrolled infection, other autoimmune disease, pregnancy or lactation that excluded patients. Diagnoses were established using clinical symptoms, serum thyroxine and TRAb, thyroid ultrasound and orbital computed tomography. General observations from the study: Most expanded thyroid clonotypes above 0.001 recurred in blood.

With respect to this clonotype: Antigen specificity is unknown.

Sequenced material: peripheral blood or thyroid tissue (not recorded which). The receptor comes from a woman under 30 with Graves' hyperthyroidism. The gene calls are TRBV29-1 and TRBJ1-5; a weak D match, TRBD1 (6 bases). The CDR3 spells CSARVGQSKQPQHF. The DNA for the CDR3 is TGCAGTGCTAGGGTCGGACAGTCCAAACAGCCCCAGCATTTT.